Presented here are 32 T cell receptor beta chains from one specimen sequenced in a study of cytomegalovirus exposure and HLA in healthy donors. Amplification used 60 Vbeta primers and 13 Jbeta primers. Profiled with immunoSEQ multiplex PCR; TCRdb holds only in-frame clones, not every one. The table shows about 200,000 clones, with more than 75% occurring only once. Sequenced material: PBMCs. The receptors stem from a woman in her forties or fifties in good health and CMV-seropositive.

This rearrangement joins TRBV28 to TRBJ2-3; a weak D match, TRBD2 (6 bases). Germline CDR1 MDHEN, CDR2 SYDVKM. The CDR3 runs to 12 residues. V was cut by 1 base and J by 9 bases, with 8 bases left in between. The CDR3 coding sequence is TGTGCCAGCAGTTTATTTCGGGAGACGCAGTATTTT. Its protein is CASSLFRETQYF.

V and J are TRBV5-1 and TRBJ2-5; 9 bases fit TRBD2. There are 15 residues in the CDR3. J lost 6 bases, V lost 0 bases, and 6 bases had no gene match. From germline, CDR1 is SGHRS and CDR2 YFSETQ. The CDR3 DNA reads as TGCGCCAGCAGCTTGGGTCTAGCGGGAATGAAGACCCAGTACTTC. Protein: CASSLGLAGMKTQYF.

V and J are TRBV5-1 and TRBJ1-3; tentative D call: TRBD1 (5 bases). CDR1 and CDR2 from the germline V gene are SGHRS and YFSETQ. The CDR3 spans 14 residues. Trimming removed 4 bases from V and 4 bases from J, with 12 bases in between. This chain's CDR3 is CASSDGTAGNTIYF. The DNA of the CDR3 is TGCGCCAGCAGCGACGGGACTGCCGGAAACACCATATATTTT.

This clone showed up just a few times. The CDR3 nucleotides are TGTGCCAGCAGCTACGAGGGTAACACTGAAGCTTTCTTT. Amino acids: CASSYEGNTEAFF. This chain joins TRBV11-3 and TRBJ1-1; D remains ambiguous. Germline V gene data show CDR1 as SGHNT and CDR2 as YENEEA. Trimming pared 4 bases from V and 2 bases from J, leaving 8 bases between. The CDR3 contains 13 residues.

This rearrangement joins TRBV6-5 to TRBJ1-2, with D perhaps TRBD1 (5 bases). This CDR3 is built from 14 residues. Germline assignment: CDR1 MNHEY and CDR2 SVGAGI. Trimming removed 6 bases from V and 4 bases from J, with 15 bases in between. CDR3 nucleotides: TGTGCCAGCAGGCCGGACCGGGGGGTCTATGGCTACACCTTC. Its protein product is CASRPDRGVYGYTF.

This clone was seen only once. V and J are TRBV5-1 and TRBJ2-5; weak D call: TRBD1 (5 bases). The end of the DNA fits TRBJ2-7 better, so the J call may be wrong. Germline assignment: CDR1 SGHRS and CDR2 YFSETQ. The CDR3 runs to 15 residues. CDR3 region: CASSLRGLSSYEQYF. CDR3 coding DNA: TGCGCCAGCAGCTTGAGGGGCCTCAGCTCCTACGAGCAGTACTTC.

J is TRBJ1-1 and V is TRBV4-3; D unresolved. The CDR3 totals 14 residues. Germline V gives CDR1 LGHNA, CDR2 YSLEER. With 0 bases removed from V and 4 bases from J, the gap between germline ends came to 9 bases. Here the CDR3 reads CASSQDAGSTEAFF. The CDR3 nucleotides read TGCGCCAGCAGCCAAGATGCAGGATCCACTGAAGCTTTCTTT.

This chain uses TRBV10-3 with TRBJ2-5; 7 bases fit TRBD2. Germline V gene lookup returns CDR1 ENHRY and CDR2 SYGVKD. This CDR3 is 16 amino acids long. With V trimmed by 0 bases and J by 2 bases, 6 bases remained unmatched. CDR3 nucleotides: TGTGCCATCAGTGAGTCATTCGGGGGGAAGCAAGAGACCCAGTACTTC. This gives the protein CAISESFGGKQETQYF.

The V gene is TRBV7-6, the J gene TRBJ1-3, with 7 positions matching TRBD1. The V gene end was trimmed by 2 bases and the J gene end by 4 bases; junction bases not matched to a gene: 14. Germline CDR1 SGHVS, CDR2 FNYEAQ. The CDR3 runs 18 residues. The CDR3 nucleotides are TGTGCCAGCAGCTTAACCCCCCCTACAGGGGATTTCGGAAACACCATATATTTT. Residues: CASSLTPPTGDFGNTIYF.

This clone turned up a few times. The chain recombines TRBV7-9 with TRBJ1-1, with a tentative D call TRBD1 (5 bases). The germline V gene encodes CDR1 SEHNR and CDR2 FQNEAQ (reference sequence). CDR3 length equals 13 residues. Between the trimmed V and J ends, which lost 5 bases and 4 bases, there was a span of 11 bases. For the CDR3, the DNA is TGTGCCAGCAGCCGCCTGGGGGGCACTGAAGCTTTCTTT. Encoded protein: CASSRLGGTEAFF.

This clone was seen a single time. The chain joins TRBV29-1 to TRBJ2-5; 10 bases match TRBD1. This CDR3 has 16 amino acids. Germline CDR1 SQVTM, CDR2 ANQGSEA. The junction had 13 bases not matched to a gene; V was cut back by 5 bases and J by 4 bases. The CDR3, as DNA: TGCAGCGTTTCGGGCACCCGGGACAGGGGAGGAGAGACCCAGTACTTC. As protein: CSVSGTRDRGGETQYF.

This chain uses TRBV27 with TRBJ1-4; 9 bases map to TRBD1. Unmatched junction bases numbered 7, after V lost 7 bases and J lost 7 bases. Germline V gene lookup returns CDR1 MNHEY and CDR2 SMNVEV (reference sequence). The CDR3 has 14 amino acids. CDR3 amino acids: CASKRQGGGEKLFF. The CDR3 DNA is TGTGCCAGCAAAAGACAGGGGGGGGGTGAAAAACTGTTTTTT.

Worth noting for this clone: The junction differs from germline at one of its ends, possibly a read error. The chain couples TRBV7-9 to TRBJ2-7, with 7 positions matching TRBD1. Germline V gene lookup returns CDR1 SEHNR and CDR2 FQNEAQ (reference sequence). The length of the CDR3 is 17 residues. CDR3 loop: CSSSLLGGNLRSYEQYF. DNA of the CDR3: TGTTCCAGCAGCTTATTAGGGGGCAACCTCCGCTCCTACGAGCAGTACTTC.

The J gene is TRBJ2-2, the V gene TRBV5-1, with 11 nucleotides matching TRBD1. The CDR3 sequence is 18 residues long. V lost 4 bases to trimming and J lost 0 bases; unmatched junction nucleotides: 8. CDR1 is SGHRS and CDR2 is YFSETQ in the germline V gene. The CDR3 nucleotides read TGCGCCAGCAGCCCGAGGACAGGGGGCGCGTCGAACACCGGGGAGCTGTTTTTT. Protein sequence: CASSPRTGGASNTGELFF.

V is TRBV9 and J is TRBJ1-4, with 11 bases that match TRBD1. V was clipped by 4 bases and J by 8 bases; unmatched bases: 10. The CDR3 covers 16 residues. Germline V gene data show CDR1 as SGDLS and CDR2 as YYNGEE. The CDR3 bases are TGTGCCAGCAGCCGGACTCCGGGACAGGGGGACGAAAAACTGTTTTTT. Its protein product is CASSRTPGQGDEKLFF.

This clone turned up a few times. This chain connects TRBV4-1 to TRBJ1-1, with D hard to call. Germline CDR1 is MGHRA and CDR2 is YSYEKL. Trimming cost V 0 bases and J 1 base, with 9 bases left between them. The CDR3 extends over 15 amino acids. As DNA, the CDR3 is TGCGCCAGCAGCCAAGAATGGCGGGGGAACACTGAAGCTTTCTTT. Its translation is CASSQEWRGNTEAFF.

The chain employs TRBV4-1 and TRBJ2-5; D ambiguous. The CDR3 extends over 11 amino acids. The ends were cut back, 1 base at V and 7 bases at J, with 4 bases in the middle. CDR1 and CDR2 (germline): MGHRA, YSYEKL. The CDR3 sequence is CASSQGVTQYF. In nucleotides, the CDR3 is TGCGCCAGCAGCCAAGGAGTGACCCAGTACTTC.

With regard to this clone: A junction boundary mismatches the germline segment, possibly from a read error. This chain uses TRBV7-9 with TRBJ1-5; D is ambiguous. CDR3 length: 12 residues. CDR1 SEHNR and CDR2 FQNEAQ come from the germline V gene (reference sequence). CDR3 sequence: CSSSYSGQPQHF. The CDR3 region has the DNA TGTTCCAGCAGCTACAGTGGTCAGCCCCAGCATTTT.

The gene calls are TRBV4-3 and TRBJ2-3; TRBD2 agrees at 8 bases. V was pared by 3 bases and J by 5 bases, with 7 bases of the junction left unmatched. The CDR3 totals 15 residues. Germline lookup yields CDR1 LGHNA and CDR2 YSLEER. CDR3 sequence: CASSHQIGGEDTQYF. CDR3 nucleotide sequence: TGCGCCAGCAGCCACCAGATCGGGGGGGAAGATACGCAGTATTTT.

The sample holds a few counts of this clone. The genes are TRBV7-9 and TRBJ1-6; D possibly corresponds to TRBD1 (5 bases). CDR3 size: 18 residues. Trimming removed 5 bases from V and 0 bases from J, with 17 bases in between. Germline V gives CDR1 SEHNR, CDR2 FQNEAQ (reference sequence). CDR3 protein: CASSGRDSSRSYNSPLHF. CDR3 nucleotides: TGTGCCAGCAGCGGCCGGGACTCTAGCCGCTCCTATAATTCACCCCTCCACTTT. Full variable domain (remainder filled in from reference TRBV7-9 and TRBJ1-6): DTGVSQNPRHKITKRGQNVTFRCDPISEHNRLYWYRQTLGQGPEFLTYFQNEAQLEKSRLLSDRFSAERPKGSFSTLEIQRTEQGDSAMYLCASSGRDSSRSYNSPLHFGNGTRLTVT.

The rearrangement joins TRBV5-6 to TRBJ2-2, with 8 bases matching TRBD1. The CDR3 spans 15 residues. The germline CDR1 and CDR2 sequences are SGHDT and YYEEEE. V lost 3 bases to trimming and J lost 2 bases; unmatched junction nucleotides: 3. The DNA of the CDR3 is TGTGCCAGCAGCTGGGGACAGGTTAACACCGGGGAGCTGTTTTTT. As protein: CASSWGQVNTGELFF.

V and J are TRBV6-5 and TRBJ2-4; no reliable D call. From germline, CDR1 is MNHEY and CDR2 SVGAGI. The V and J ends lost 5 bases and 4 bases respectively, with 6 bases between them. This CDR3 region has 12 residues. The chain's CDR3 is CASSPSKNIQYF. In DNA, the CDR3 is TGTGCCAGCAGTCCTTCTAAAAACATTCAGTACTTC.

The genes are TRBV11-2 and TRBJ2-1; D is perhaps TRBD2 (5 bases). V lost 3 bases and J 8 bases, leaving 14 bases between the germline ends. The CDR3 consists of 14 residues. CDR1 and CDR2 (germline): SGHAT, FQNNGV. Here the CDR3 DNA reads TGTGCCAGCAGCTTTGAACTAGTGGCCGATGAGCAGTTCTTC. Amino acids: CASSFELVADEQFF.

V usage is TRBV7-2 and J usage is TRBJ1-5, with 11 bases matching TRBD1. The CDR3 has 19 amino acids. Trimming cost V 5 bases and J 3 bases; bases outside gene matches: 15. Germline V gene sequence: CDR1 SGHTA, CDR2 FQGNSA. DNA of the CDR3: TGTGCCAGCAGCCCTCGGACAGGGGGCCTGGTGGGGATCAATCAGCCCCAGCATTTT. The encoded protein is CASSPRTGGLVGINQPQHF.

This chain joins TRBV11-2 and TRBJ2-7, with 7 bases fitting TRBD1. The V segment lost 4 bases and the J segment 2 bases; nucleotides outside the gene matches: 5. The CDR3 is made up of 14 amino acids. CDR1 is SGHAT and CDR2 is FQNNGV in the germline V gene. In DNA form, the CDR3 reads TGTGCCAGCAGCTCAAGGGACAGCGCCTACGAGCAGTACTTC. Translated, it gives CASSSRDSAYEQYF.

This clone came up once. The chain recombines TRBV29-1 with TRBJ1-3; a possible D gene is TRBD1 (6 bases). Trimming cost V 7 bases and J 4 bases, with 17 bases left between them. The CDR3 extends over 14 amino acids. The germline CDR1 and CDR2 sequences are SQVTM and ANQGSEA. CDR3 bases: TGCAGCGCCCAAGTGGGGGCCCTCGGAAACACCATATATTTT. Protein: CSAQVGALGNTIYF.

The V call is TRBV6-1, the J call TRBJ2-7; 7 bases are shared with TRBD1. The CDR3 consists of 13 residues. The V and J ends lost 10 bases and 2 bases, in that order; junction bases with no gene match: 8. Germline CDR1 reads MNHNS; CDR2 reads SASEGT. This CDR3 reads CATYWDRPYEQYF. The CDR3 DNA sequence: TGTGCCACTTACTGGGACAGACCCTACGAGCAGTACTTC.

The chain is built from TRBV15 and TRBJ2-3; D might be TRBD2 (5 bases). Germline V gene data show CDR1 as LNHNV and CDR2 as YYDKDF (reference sequence). This CDR3 is 15 amino acids long. Trimming shortened V by 1 base and J by 0 bases, and 8 bases separated the two germline ends. The CDR3 protein is CATSRAGISTDTQYF. The CDR3 DNA reads TGTGCCACCAGCAGAGCCGGGATTAGCACAGATACGCAGTATTTT.

For this clone: Its ends do not fully match the called genes, so a read error is possible. The CDR3 here is CVSSWDRVTEAFF. In DNA form, the CDR3 reads TGTGTCAGCAGCTGGGACAGGGTCACTGAAGCTTTCTTT. The chain links TRBV11-2 to TRBJ1-1, with 9 bases matching TRBD1. The CDR3 extends over 13 amino acids. The V gene's germline CDR1 is SGHAT and CDR2 FQNNGV.

This clone was detected only a few times. The V call is TRBV10-3, the J call TRBJ2-5; TRBD1 is a possible D gene (5 bases). The V end lost 8 bases, the J end lost 2 bases, and 15 bases lay between the germline ends. The CDR3 runs to 14 residues. CDR1 is ENHRY and CDR2 is SYGVKD in the germline V gene. CDR3 in DNA: TGTGCCATCGGATCTCAGGGTCCTCAAGAGACCCAGTACTTC. Its translation is CAIGSQGPQETQYF.

The rearrangement links TRBV29-1 to TRBJ2-6, with D tentatively TRBD2 (6 bases). V was clipped by 4 bases and J by 1 base, with 14 bases between them. Germline assignment: CDR1 SQVTM and CDR2 ANQGSEA. The CDR3 has 16 residues. The CDR3 DNA is TGCAGCGTTGCCGGGGGAACCGTTTCTGGGGCCAACGTCCTGACTTTC. Translating gives CSVAGGTVSGANVLTF.

The chain employs TRBV2 and TRBJ1-3, with D unresolved. This CDR3 spans 15 amino acids. V shed 6 bases and J shed 0 bases, with 12 bases lying between them. Germline CDR1 reads SNHLY; CDR2 reads FYNNEI. The CDR3: CASRPTEISGNTIYF. The DNA of the CDR3 is TGTGCCAGCAGACCTACAGAGATCTCTGGAAACACCATATATTTT.